These 3 T cell receptor beta chains were sequenced from one sample in a study of blood T cell repertoires in COVID-19. This table comes from immunoSEQ multiplex PCR, and its TCRdb copy is limited to in-frame clones, with some not included. Of about 52,000 clones listed, roughly 85% were seen once; the top ten hold roughly 15%. Sequencing used peripheral blood. The receptors derive from a human donor in a cohort sampled during active COVID-19.

This chain joins TRBV19 and TRBJ2-2, with TRBD2 identical over 8 bases. Germline-derived CDR1 and CDR2 are LNHDA and SQIVND (reference sequence). This CDR3 has 15 amino acids. J was trimmed by 4 bases and V by 7 bases; bases with no gene match: 8. CDR3 in amino acids: CASTQLAGRTGELFF. CDR3 nucleotides: TGTGCCAGTACCCAATTAGCGGGACGCACCGGGGAGCTGTTTTTT.

The table lists this clone with a few counts. V gene TRBV6-5 combines with J gene TRBJ1-5, with 9 bases identical to TRBD1. The CDR3 contains 15 residues. V lost 6 bases to trimming and J lost 7 bases; unmatched junction nucleotides: 10. CDR1 is MNHEY and CDR2 is SVGAGI in the germline V gene. In nucleotides, the CDR3 is TGTGCCAGCAGAGTGGACAGGGGTAGGGGACAGCCCCAGCATTTT. This translates into CASRVDRGRGQPQHF.

This chain joins TRBV7-8 and TRBJ2-3; 7 nucleotides agree with TRBD2. This CDR3 region has 13 residues. Per germline, CDR1 SGHVS and CDR2 FQNEAQ. V lost 5 bases to trimming and J lost 8 bases; unmatched junction nucleotides: 7. CDR3 region: CASSTFGEGTQYF. DNA for the CDR3: TGTGCCAGCAGCACCTTTGGGGAGGGTACGCAGTATTTT.